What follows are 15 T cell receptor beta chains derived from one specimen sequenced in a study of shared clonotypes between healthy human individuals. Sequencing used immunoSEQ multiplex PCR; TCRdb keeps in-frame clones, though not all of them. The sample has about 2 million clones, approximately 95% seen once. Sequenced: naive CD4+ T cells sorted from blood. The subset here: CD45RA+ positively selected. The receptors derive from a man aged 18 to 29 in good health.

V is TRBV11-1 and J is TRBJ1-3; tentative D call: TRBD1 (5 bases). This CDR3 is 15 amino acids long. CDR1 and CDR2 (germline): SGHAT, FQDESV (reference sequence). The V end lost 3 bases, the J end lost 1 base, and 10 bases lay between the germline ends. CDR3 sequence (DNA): TGTGCCAGCAGCTTTGGGGGAAAATCTGGAAACACCATATATTTT. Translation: CASSFGGKSGNTIYF.

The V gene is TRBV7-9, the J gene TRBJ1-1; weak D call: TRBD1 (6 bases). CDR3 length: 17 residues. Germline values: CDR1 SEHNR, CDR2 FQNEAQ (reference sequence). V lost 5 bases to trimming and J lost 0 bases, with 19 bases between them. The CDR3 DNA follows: TGTGCCAGCAGCCCTAGGGGCGGGACAACCATGAACACTGAAGCTTTCTTT. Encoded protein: CASSPRGGTTMNTEAFF. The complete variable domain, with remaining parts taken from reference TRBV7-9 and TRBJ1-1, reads DTGVSQNPRHKITKRGQNVTFRCDPISEHNRLYWYRQTLGQGPEFLTYFQNEAQLEKSRLLSDRFSAERPKGSFSTLEIQRTEQGDSAMYLCASSPRGGTTMNTEAFFGQGTRLTVV.

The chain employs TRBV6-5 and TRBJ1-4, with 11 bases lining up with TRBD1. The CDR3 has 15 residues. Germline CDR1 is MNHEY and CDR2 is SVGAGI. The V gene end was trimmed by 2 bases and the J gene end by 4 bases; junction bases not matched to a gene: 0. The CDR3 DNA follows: TGTGCCAGCAGTTACGGGACAGGGGGTAATGAAAAACTGTTTTTT. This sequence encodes CASSYGTGGNEKLFF.

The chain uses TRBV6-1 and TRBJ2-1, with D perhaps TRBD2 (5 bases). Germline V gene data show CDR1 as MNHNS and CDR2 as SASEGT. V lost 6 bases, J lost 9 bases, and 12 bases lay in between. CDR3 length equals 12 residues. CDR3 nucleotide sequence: TGTGCCAGCAGGAGAGGGCCAATTGAGCAGTTCTTC. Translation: CASRRGPIEQFF.

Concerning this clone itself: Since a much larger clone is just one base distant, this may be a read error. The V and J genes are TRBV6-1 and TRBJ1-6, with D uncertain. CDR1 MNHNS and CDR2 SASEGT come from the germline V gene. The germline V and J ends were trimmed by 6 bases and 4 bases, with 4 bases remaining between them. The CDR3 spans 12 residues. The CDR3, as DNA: TGTGCCAGCAGCCAATATAATTCACCCCTCCACTTT. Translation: CASSQYNSPLHF.

CDR3 coding DNA: TGTGCCAGCAGCTTAGGAGGAGTTGTAATCGGTGAGCAGTTCTTC. Protein sequence: CASSLGGVVIGEQFF. This sequence joins TRBV7-3 and TRBJ2-1, with D tentatively TRBD2 (5 bases). CDR1 SGHTA and CDR2 FQGTGA come from the germline V gene. The length of the CDR3 is 15 residues. V shed 2 bases and J shed 9 bases, with 17 bases lying between them.

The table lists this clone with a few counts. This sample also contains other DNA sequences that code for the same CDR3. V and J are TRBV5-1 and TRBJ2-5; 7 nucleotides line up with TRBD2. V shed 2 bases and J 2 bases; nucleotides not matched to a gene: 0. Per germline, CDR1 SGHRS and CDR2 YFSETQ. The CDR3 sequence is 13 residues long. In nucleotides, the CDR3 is TGCGCCAGCAGCTTTAGCGGGCAAGAGACCCAGTACTTC. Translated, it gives CASSFSGQETQYF.

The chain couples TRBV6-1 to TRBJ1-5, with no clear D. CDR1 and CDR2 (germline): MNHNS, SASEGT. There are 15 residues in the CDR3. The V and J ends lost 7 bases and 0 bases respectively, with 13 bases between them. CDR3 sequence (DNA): TGTGCCAGCAACGACGGAGCTTATAGCAATCAGCCCCAGCATTTT. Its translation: CASNDGAYSNQPQHF.

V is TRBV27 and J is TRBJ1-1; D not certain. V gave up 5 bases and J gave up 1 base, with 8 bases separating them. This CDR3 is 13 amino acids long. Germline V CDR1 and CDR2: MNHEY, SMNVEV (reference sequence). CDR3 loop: CASSGRQNTEAFF. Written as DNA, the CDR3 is TGTGCCAGCAGTGGGCGACAGAACACTGAAGCTTTCTTT.

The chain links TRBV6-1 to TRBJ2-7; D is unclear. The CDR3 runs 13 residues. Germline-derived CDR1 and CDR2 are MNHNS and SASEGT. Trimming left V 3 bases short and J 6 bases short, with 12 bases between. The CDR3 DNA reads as TGTGCCAGCAGTGATTACTCCCTCGTCGAGCAGTACTTC. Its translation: CASSDYSLVEQYF.

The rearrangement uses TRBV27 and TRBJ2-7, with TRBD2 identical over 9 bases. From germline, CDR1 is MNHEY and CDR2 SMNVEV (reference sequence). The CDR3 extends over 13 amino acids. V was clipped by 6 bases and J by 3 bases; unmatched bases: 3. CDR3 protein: CASRTSGFYEQYF. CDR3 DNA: TGTGCCAGCAGGACTAGCGGATTCTACGAGCAGTACTTC.

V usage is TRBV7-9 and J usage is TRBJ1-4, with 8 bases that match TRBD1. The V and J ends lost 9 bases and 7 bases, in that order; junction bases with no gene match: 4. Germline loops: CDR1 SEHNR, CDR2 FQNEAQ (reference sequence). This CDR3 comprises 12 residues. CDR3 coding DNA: TGTGCCAGACAGGGGGATAGTGAAAAACTGTTTTTT. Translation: CARQGDSEKLFF. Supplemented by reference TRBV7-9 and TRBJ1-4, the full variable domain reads DTGVSQNPRHKITKRGQNVTFRCDPISEHNRLYWYRQTLGQGPEFLTYFQNEAQLEKSRLLSDRFSAERPKGSFSTLEIQRTEQGDSAMYLCARQGDSEKLFFGSGTQLSVL.

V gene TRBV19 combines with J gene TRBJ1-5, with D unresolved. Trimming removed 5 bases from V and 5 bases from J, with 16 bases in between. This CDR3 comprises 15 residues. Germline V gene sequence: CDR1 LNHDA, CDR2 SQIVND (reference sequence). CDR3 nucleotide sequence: TGTGCCAGTAGTTACCCTGGTCAGGCGGATCAGCCCCAGCATTTT. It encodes CASSYPGQADQPQHF.

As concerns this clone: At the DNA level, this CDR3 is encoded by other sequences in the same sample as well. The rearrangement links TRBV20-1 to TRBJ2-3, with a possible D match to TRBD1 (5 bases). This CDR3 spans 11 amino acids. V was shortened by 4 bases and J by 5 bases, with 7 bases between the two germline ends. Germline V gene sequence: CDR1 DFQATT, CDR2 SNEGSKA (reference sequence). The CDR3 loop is CSATRGDTQYF. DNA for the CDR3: TGCAGTGCTACTAGGGGAGATACGCAGTATTTT.

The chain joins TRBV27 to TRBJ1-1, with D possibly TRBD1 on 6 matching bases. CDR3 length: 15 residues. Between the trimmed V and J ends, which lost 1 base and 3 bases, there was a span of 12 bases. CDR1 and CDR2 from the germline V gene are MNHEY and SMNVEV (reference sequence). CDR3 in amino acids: CASSLLTGPDTEAFF. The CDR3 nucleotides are TGTGCCAGCAGTTTATTAACAGGGCCAGACACTGAAGCTTTCTTT.